The sequence of this T cell receptor (beta chain) was determined in a study of blood T cell repertoires in COVID-19. In the study overall: Some COVID-19 samples were acute and others convalescent; all came from the United States, Italy and Spain.

The CDR3 covers 13 residues. The germline CDR1 and CDR2 sequences are KGHSH and LQKENI. Trimming pared 3 bases from V and 4 bases from J, leaving 9 bases between. Note on this clone: The same CDR3 can be traced to other DNA sequences in this sample.

Original data processing: Estimates of nucleated cell counts were drawn from the amplification of reference gene primers. Assay used: immunoSEQ multiplex PCR; TCRdb lists only in-frame clones, some missing. Clone size and the V and J calls come from that table; the DNA yielded D and trimming. The profile shows about 210,000 clones, 89% of them singletons. The sequence derives from a woman between 40 and 55 years old with acute or convalescent COVID-19. The sequenced sample consisted of peripheral blood. The rearrangement uses TRBV18 and TRBJ1-2; a weak D match, TRBD1 (6 bases). The CDR3 DNA follows: TGTGCCAGCTCACCGGACAGTCTCTATGGCTACACCTTC. Its translation is CASSPDSLYGYTF.